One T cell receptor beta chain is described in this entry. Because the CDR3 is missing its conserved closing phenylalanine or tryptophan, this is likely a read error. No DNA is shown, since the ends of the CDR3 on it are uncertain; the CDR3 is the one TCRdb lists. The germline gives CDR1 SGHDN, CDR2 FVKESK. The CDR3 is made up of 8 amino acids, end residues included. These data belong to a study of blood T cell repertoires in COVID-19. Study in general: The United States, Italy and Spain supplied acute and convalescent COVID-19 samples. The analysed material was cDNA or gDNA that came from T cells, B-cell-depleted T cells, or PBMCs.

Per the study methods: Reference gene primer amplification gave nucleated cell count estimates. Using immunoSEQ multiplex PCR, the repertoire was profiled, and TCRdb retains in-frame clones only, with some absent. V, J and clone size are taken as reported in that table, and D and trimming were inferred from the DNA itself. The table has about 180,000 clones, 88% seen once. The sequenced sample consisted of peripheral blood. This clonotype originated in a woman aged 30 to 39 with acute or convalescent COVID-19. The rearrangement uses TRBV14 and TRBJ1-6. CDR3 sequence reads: CASSVRLV.